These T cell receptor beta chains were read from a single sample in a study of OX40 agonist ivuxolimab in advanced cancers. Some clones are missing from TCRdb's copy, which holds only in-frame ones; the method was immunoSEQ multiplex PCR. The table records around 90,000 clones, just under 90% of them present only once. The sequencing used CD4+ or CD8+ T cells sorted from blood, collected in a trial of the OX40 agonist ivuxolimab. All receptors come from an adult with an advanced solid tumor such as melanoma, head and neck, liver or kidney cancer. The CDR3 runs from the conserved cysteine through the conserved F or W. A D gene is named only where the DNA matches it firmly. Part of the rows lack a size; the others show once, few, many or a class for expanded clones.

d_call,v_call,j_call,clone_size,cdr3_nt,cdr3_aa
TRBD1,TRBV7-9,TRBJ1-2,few,TGTGCCAGCAGCCGACCCGGGACAGGGGGCGGCTACACCTTC,CASSRPGTGGGYTF
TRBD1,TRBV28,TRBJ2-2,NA,TGTGCCAGCAGCTCGCCCACCGGGACAGGGAGGACCGGGGAGCTGTTTTTT,CASSSPTGTGRTGELFF
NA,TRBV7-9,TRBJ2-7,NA,TGTGCCAGCAGCTTAGGGTGGGGGTTAGAGGGGATTTACGAGCAGTACTTC,CASSLGWGLEGIYEQYF
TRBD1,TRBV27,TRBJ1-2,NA,TGTGCCAGCAGTTTATTTCCTTCTGGACAGGGTGGACGTGGCTACACCTTC,CASSLFPSGQGGRGYTF
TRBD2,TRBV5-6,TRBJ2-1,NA,TGTGCCAGCAGCTTGATGGCGGGAGCCCAATACAATGAGCAGTTCTTC,CASSLMAGAQYNEQFF
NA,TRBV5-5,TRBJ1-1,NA,TGTGCCAGCAGCTTGGGGCAGACCCTCGGCCCCCCCAGAGCTTTCTTT,CASSLGQTLGPPRAFF
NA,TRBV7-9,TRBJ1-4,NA,TGTGCCAGCAGGGCCCAGGGGGAAAAACTGTTTTTT,CASRAQGEKLFF
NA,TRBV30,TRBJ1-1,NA,TGTGCCTGCTCAAGGGGGTGGGAAGCTTTCTTT,CACSRGWEAFF
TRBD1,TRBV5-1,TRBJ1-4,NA,TGCGCCAGCAGCTTGTGGGGGACAGGGGGAGCAACTAATGAAAAACTGTTTTTT,CASSLWGTGGATNEKLFF
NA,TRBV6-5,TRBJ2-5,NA,TGTGCCAGCACCTTACGTGGGGGCGGGGGAGAGACCCAGTACTTC,CASTLRGGGGETQYF
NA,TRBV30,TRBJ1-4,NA,TGTGCCTGGAGCCGAGAGGAAAAACTGTTTTTT,CAWSREEKLFF
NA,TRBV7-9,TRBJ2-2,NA,TGTGCCAGCAGCTACGCGCCCGCCGGGGAGCTGTTTTTT,CASSYAPAGELFF